These T cell receptor beta chains were read from a single sample in a study of T-cell reconstitution after alpha-beta-depleted transplantation in children. TCRdb re-called the PCR reads through MiXCR, storing one row per CDR3 protein. Of roughly 490,000 distinct CDR3 sequences listed, roughly an eighth are singletons. Sequenced here: PBMCs, mostly from graft donor cells, sampled 180 days after TCRalphabeta/CD19-depleted stem cell transplant. These receptors were collected from a female patient aged 2-15 years who had a stem cell transplant for aplastic anemia, so the T cells may come from the graft donor. Both conserved end residues are part of each CDR3.

J gene: TRBJ1-5; V gene: TRBV20-1; CDR3 protein: CSARLGGPNQPQHF
J gene: TRBJ2-1; V gene: TRBV7-2; CDR3 protein: CASSSNPGLIHSYNEQFF
J gene: TRBJ2-7; V gene: TRBV20-1; CDR3 protein: CSASGMSYEQYF
J gene: TRBJ1-1; V gene: TRBV9; CDR3 protein: CASSVQQGFVGTEAFF
J gene: TRBJ2-1; V gene: TRBV5-5; CDR3 protein: CASSLGVAGNGYNEQFF
J gene: TRBJ2-5; V gene: TRBV5-1; CDR3 protein: CASSRRGAETQYF
J gene: TRBJ1-1; V gene: TRBV5-5; CDR3 protein: CASSLSRVGRLNTEAFF
J gene: TRBJ2-3; V gene: TRBV5-5; CDR3 protein: CASSGQGGRPTDTQYF
J gene: TRBJ2-7; V gene: TRBV7-8; CDR3 protein: CASSLGRYQYF
J gene: TRBJ1-1; V gene: TRBV29-1; CDR3 protein: CSVGTVWGRMNTEAFF
J gene: TRBJ2-1; V gene: TRBV7-2; CDR3 protein: CASSNGLGYEQFF
J gene: TRBJ1-1; V gene: TRBV12-3/TRBV12-4; CDR3 protein: CASSSDTMNTEAFF
J gene: TRBJ1-4; V gene: TRBV7-9; CDR3 protein: CASSSPGTGREKLFF
J gene: TRBJ1-2; V gene: TRBV10-3; CDR3 protein: CAISELNRGRGYTF
J gene: TRBJ1-6; V gene: TRBV12-3/TRBV12-4; CDR3 protein: CASSLQGQTPLHF
J gene: TRBJ1-2; V gene: TRBV7-8; CDR3 protein: CASSHGQGYGYTF
J gene: TRBJ2-3; V gene: TRBV12-3/TRBV12-4; CDR3 protein: CASSPPGRGHTDTQYF
J gene: TRBJ2-7; V gene: TRBV6-5; CDR3 protein: CASRGRDRGNPYEQYF
J gene: TRBJ1-4; V gene: TRBV6-2/TRBV6-3; CDR3 protein: CASSRSGATNEKLFF
J gene: TRBJ1-6; V gene: TRBV28; CDR3 protein: CASSSAGSGNSPLHF
J gene: TRBJ2-5; V gene: TRBV4-1; CDR3 protein: CASSQDVHQETQYF
J gene: TRBJ1-1; V gene: TRBV25-1; CDR3 protein: CASSDRFGTEAFF
J gene: TRBJ2-1; V gene: TRBV9; CDR3 protein: CASSVWTDSYNEQFF
J gene: TRBJ1-1; V gene: TRBV5-1; CDR3 protein: CASSLQWGLNTEAFF
J gene: TRBJ1-4; V gene: TRBV7-2; CDR3 protein: CASSNWDRGGEKLFF
J gene: TRBJ2-3; V gene: TRBV7-9; CDR3 protein: CASMAGGADTQYF
J gene: TRBJ2-7; V gene: TRBV11-2; CDR3 protein: CASSPRDPKGNYEQYF
J gene: TRBJ2-2; V gene: TRBV15; CDR3 protein: CATSRFRQATGELFF
J gene: TRBJ2-1; V gene: TRBV28; CDR3 protein: CASSFQGYNEQFF
J gene: TRBJ2-1; V gene: TRBV6-4; CDR3 protein: CASSDSWTGPYNEQFF
J gene: TRBJ2-7; V gene: TRBV6-2/TRBV6-3; CDR3 protein: CASSYSIGTAPYEQYF
J gene: TRBJ1-5; V gene: TRBV6-2/TRBV6-3; CDR3 protein: CASSYYGFSNQPQHF
J gene: TRBJ1-4; V gene: TRBV29-1; CDR3 protein: CSVSSGTDFNEKLFF
J gene: TRBJ1-1; V gene: TRBV20-1; CDR3 protein: CSARGTLRSFF
J gene: TRBJ2-2; V gene: TRBV5-1; CDR3 protein: CASSIPRAGSNTGELFF
J gene: TRBJ1-2; V gene: TRBV20-1; CDR3 protein: CSARDPRGRERHYGYTF
J gene: TRBJ1-1; V gene: TRBV6-5; CDR3 protein: CASSYYLTGEAFF